A single T cell receptor beta chain is shown here with its context. This sample was taken from a study of blood T cell repertoires in COVID-19. The repertoire was sequenced with immunoSEQ multiplex PCR; TCRdb's copy has only in-frame clones and lacks some. The table includes under 95,000 clones, under 85% detected once. Germline CDR1 GTSNPN, CDR2 SVGIG (reference sequence). V was pared by 4 bases and J by 2 bases, with 11 bases between. This CDR3 comprises 14 residues. The sequence was obtained from a woman of 80 years or more with COVID-19, enrolled during active disease. Sequencing was carried out using peripheral blood. The rearrangement uses TRBV30 and TRBJ2-2; D gene uncertain. In DNA, the CDR3 is TGTGCCTGGATACCGGGTTTCAACACCGGGGAGCTGTTTTTT. This codes for CAWIPGFNTGELFF.